Listed below are T cell receptor beta chains from one sample, sequenced in a study of CD8+CD57+ T cells in acquired aplastic anemia. TCRdb redid the calling of the reads with MiXCR, one entry per CDR3 protein. The sample comprises 180,000 or so distinct CDR3 sequences, approximately 48% of which are singletons, and 1.8% rests with the top ten. Sequencing input: sorted CD4+, CD8+, or CD8+CD57+ T cells (not recorded which) from PBMCs. These receptors all stem from a human donor with aplastic anemia. The CDR3 runs from the conserved cysteine through the conserved F or W. D genes are given only for firm matches. The size field is filled for only some rows; it gives once, few, many or a size class.

j_call clone_size d_call cdr3_length v_call cdr3_aa cdr3_nt
TRBJ1-2 few TRBD1 11 TRBV20-1 CSARGQGGYTF TGCAGTGCTAGGGGACAGGGCGGCTACACCTTC
TRBJ1-1 NA NA 15 TRBV15 CATSSLVGFSTEAFF TGTGCCACCAGCTCCCTCGTGGGTTTTTCCACTGAAGCTTTCTTT
TRBJ2-3 NA TRBD1 15 TRBV25-1 CASSELGQYTDTQYF TGTGCCAGCAGCGAACTGGGACAGTACACAGATACGCAGTATTTT
TRBJ1-1 NA NA 17 TRBV11-2 CASSLGPLLRGNTEAFF TGTGCCAGCAGCTTAGGCCCTCTGCTTAGAGGGAACACTGAAGCTTTCTTT
TRBJ2-7 NA NA 12 TRBV9 CASSVGSNEQYF TGTGCCAGCAGCGTGGGGTCTAATGAGCAGTACTTC
TRBJ1-3 many NA 14 TRBV5-4 CASSLMGGGNTIYF TGTGCCAGCAGCTTGATGGGGGGAGGAAACACCATATATTTT
TRBJ1-1 NA TRBD1 17 TRBV12-3/TRBV12-4 CASSLAPTGVMNTEAFF TGTGCCAGCAGTTTAGCCCCGACAGGGGTCATGAACACTGAAGCTTTCTTT
TRBJ2-3 NA NA 14 TRBV19 CSSRLTGGADTQYF TGTTCCAGTAGGCTGACCGGGGGTGCAGATACGCAGTATTTT
TRBJ2-7 NA TRBD1 14 TRBV20-1 CSADSGTGLYEQYF TGCAGTGCCGACTCCGGGACAGGGCTCTACGAGCAGTACTTC
TRBJ2-7 NA NA 13 TRBV29-1 CSVLKSAGVEQYF TGCAGCGTCTTGAAATCGGCAGGGGTCGAGCAGTACTTC
TRBJ2-1 few NA 11 TRBV7-9 CASSPGVEQFF TGTGCCAGCAGCCCAGGGGTTGAGCAGTTCTTC
TRBJ2-3 NA NA 16 TRBV18 CASSPHDLTSTDTQYF TGTGCCAGCTCACCGCACGACCTGACTAGCACAGATACGCAGTATTTT
TRBJ2-1 many NA 13 TRBV28 CASSFGSYNEQFF TGTGCCAGCAGTTTTGGCAGCTACAATGAGCAGTTCTTC
TRBJ1-5 few NA 15 TRBV28 CASSLGDTFNQPQHF TGTGCCAGCAGTTTAGGGGACACCTTCAATCAGCCCCAGCATTTT
TRBJ2-2 many TRBD1 15 TRBV7-3 CASSRQGPNTGELFF TGTGCCAGCAGCCGACAGGGACCGAACACCGGGGAGCTGTTTTTT
TRBJ2-7 NA TRBD1 14 TRBV19 CASSTGQGLGEQYF TGTGCCAGCAGCACGGGACAGGGTCTCGGCGAGCAGTACTTC
TRBJ1-6 NA NA 11 TRBV10-3 CAIGEESPLHF TGTGCCATAGGGGAGGAATCACCCCTCCACTTT
TRBJ2-7 NA NA 13 TRBV4-3 CASSQAQGYEQYF TGCGCCAGCAGCCAAGCTCAGGGCTACGAGCAGTACTTC
TRBJ2-5 NA NA 12 TRBV9 CASSVGEETQYF TGTGCCAGCAGCGTAGGGGAAGAGACCCAGTACTTC
TRBJ2-6 few TRBD1 14 TRBV2 CASQDRAGANVLTF TGTGCCAGCCAGGACAGGGCTGGGGCCAACGTCCTGACTTTC
TRBJ2-2 once NA 15 TRBV2 CASSETGMGTGELFF TGTGCCAGCAGTGAAACAGGGATGGGCACCGGGGAGCTGTTTTTT
TRBJ2-7 NA NA 14 TRBV2 CASSPDIEGHEQYF TGTGCCAGCAGTCCGGACATCGAGGGCCACGAGCAGTACTTC
TRBJ2-3 NA NA 15 TRBV9 CASSVGVGPTDTQYF TGTGCCAGCAGCGTAGGTGTAGGGCCCACAGATACGCAGTATTTT
TRBJ1-6 many NA 13 TRBV20-1 CSASRGLQSPLHF TGCAGTGCTAGTCGGGGTCTGCAGTCACCCCTCCACTTT
TRBJ2-5 few NA 11 TRBV2 CASRRVETQYF TGTGCCAGCAGGAGGGTGGAGACCCAGTACTTC
TRBJ1-1 NA NA 14 TRBV2 CASRDLRQNTEAFF TGTGCCAGCAGAGACCTTCGACAGAACACTGAAGCTTTCTTT
TRBJ2-7 NA NA 17 TRBV15 CATSRHIQGLDSNEQYF TGTGCCACCAGCAGACATATACAGGGACTCGACTCAAACGAGCAGTACTTC
TRBJ1-4 many NA 15 TRBV25-1 CASSEFRGANEKLFF TGTGCCAGCAGTGAATTTCGGGGAGCTAATGAAAAACTGTTTTTT
TRBJ2-7 once NA 15 TRBV2 CASSGRGINTYEQYF TGTGCCAGCAGTGGACGAGGGATAAATACCTACGAGCAGTACTTC
TRBJ1-2 few NA 11 TRBV7-3 CASSLDGGYTF TGTGCCAGCAGCTTGGATGGGGGCTACACCTTC
TRBJ2-3 NA NA 16 TRBV15 CATSSRLGGSTDTQYF TGTGCCACCAGCAGTCGGCTGGGGGGCAGCACAGATACGCAGTATTTT
TRBJ2-7 NA TRBD1 14 TRBV29-1 CSVEKGDSPYEQYF TGCAGCGTTGAGAAGGGGGACAGCCCCTACGAGCAGTACTTC
TRBJ1-1 many NA 15 TRBV7-9 CASSLVGGLNTEAFF TGTGCCAGCAGCTTAGTGGGTGGTCTGAACACTGAAGCTTTCTTT
TRBJ1-3 many TRBD1 15 TRBV12-3/TRBV12-4 CASSATTGGGNTIYF TGTGCCAGCAGCGCCACGACAGGGGGCGGAAACACCATATATTTT